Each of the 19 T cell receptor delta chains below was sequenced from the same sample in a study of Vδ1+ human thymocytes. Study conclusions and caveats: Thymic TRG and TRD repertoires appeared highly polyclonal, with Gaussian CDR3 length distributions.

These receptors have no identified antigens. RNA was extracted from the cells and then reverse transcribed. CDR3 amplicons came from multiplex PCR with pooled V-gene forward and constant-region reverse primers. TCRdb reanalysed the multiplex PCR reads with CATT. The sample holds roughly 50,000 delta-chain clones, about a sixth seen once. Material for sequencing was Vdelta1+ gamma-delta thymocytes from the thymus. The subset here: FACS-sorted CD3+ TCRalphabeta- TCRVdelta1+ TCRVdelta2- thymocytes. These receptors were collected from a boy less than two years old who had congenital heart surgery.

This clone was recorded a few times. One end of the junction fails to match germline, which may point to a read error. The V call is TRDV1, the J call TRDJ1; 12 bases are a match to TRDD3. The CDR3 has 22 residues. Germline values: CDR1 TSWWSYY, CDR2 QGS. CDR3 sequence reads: CALGELGRGSLLVLGDTGKLIF. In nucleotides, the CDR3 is TGTGCTCTTGGGGAACTGGGTAGGGGTTCCCTACTCGTACTGGGGGATACCGGTAAACTCATCTTT.

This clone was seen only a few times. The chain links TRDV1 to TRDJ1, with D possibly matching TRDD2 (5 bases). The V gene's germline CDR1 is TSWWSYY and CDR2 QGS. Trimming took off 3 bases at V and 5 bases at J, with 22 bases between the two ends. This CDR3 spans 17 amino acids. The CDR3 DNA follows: TGTGCTCTTGGGGACCAACCTACGGAGGGGTTCCATGATAAACTCATCTTT. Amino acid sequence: CALGDQPTEGFHDKLIF.

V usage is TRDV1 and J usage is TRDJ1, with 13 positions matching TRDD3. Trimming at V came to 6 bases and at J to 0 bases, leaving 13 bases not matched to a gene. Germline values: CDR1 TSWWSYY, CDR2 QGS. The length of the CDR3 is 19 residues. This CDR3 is CALGNIFTGGYAHTDKLIF. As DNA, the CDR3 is TGTGCTCTTGGTAATATTTTCACTGGGGGATACGCCCACACCGATAAACTCATCTTT.

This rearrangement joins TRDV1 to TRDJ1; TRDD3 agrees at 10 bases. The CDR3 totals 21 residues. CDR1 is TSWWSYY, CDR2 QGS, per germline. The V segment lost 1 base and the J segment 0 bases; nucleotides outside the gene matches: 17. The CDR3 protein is CALGERAIGWGDTRYTDKLIF. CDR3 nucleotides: TGTGCTCTTGGGGAACGAGCGATAGGCTGGGGGGATACGAGGTACACCGATAAACTCATCTTT.

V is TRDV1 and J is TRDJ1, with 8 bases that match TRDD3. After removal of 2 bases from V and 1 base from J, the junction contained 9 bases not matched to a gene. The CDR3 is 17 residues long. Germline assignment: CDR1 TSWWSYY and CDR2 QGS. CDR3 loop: CALGEAMGGIVTDKLIF. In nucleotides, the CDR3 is TGTGCTCTTGGGGAAGCAATGGGGGGGATAGTCACCGATAAACTCATCTTT.

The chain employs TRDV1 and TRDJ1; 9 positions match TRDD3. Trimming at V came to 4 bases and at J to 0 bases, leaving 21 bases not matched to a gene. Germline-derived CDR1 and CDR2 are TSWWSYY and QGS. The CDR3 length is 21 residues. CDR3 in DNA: TGTGCTCTTGGGGTTCCCTTCGCAGGACTGGGGGACCCCCAATACACCGATAAACTCATCTTT. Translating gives CALGVPFAGLGDPQYTDKLIF.

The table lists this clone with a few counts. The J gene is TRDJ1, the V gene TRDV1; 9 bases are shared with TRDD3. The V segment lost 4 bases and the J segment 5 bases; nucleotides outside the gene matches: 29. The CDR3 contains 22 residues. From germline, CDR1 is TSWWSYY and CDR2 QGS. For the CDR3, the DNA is TGTGCTCTTGGGGTGAATATTCCCGTAACCGTGTACTGGGGGAGAGAATGTGATAAACTCATCTTT. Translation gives CALGVNIPVTVYWGRECDKLIF.

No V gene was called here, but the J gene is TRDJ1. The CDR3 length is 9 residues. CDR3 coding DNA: TGTGCGGGAGTAGATAAACTCATCTTT. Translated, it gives CAGVDKLIF.

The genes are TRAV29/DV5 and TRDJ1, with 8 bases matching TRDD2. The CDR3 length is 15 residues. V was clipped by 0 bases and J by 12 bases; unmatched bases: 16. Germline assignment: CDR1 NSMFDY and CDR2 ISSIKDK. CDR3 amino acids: CAASGPSSYSSPFIF. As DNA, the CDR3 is TGTGCAGCAAGCGGGCCCTCTTCCTACTCGTCCCCCTTCATCTTT.

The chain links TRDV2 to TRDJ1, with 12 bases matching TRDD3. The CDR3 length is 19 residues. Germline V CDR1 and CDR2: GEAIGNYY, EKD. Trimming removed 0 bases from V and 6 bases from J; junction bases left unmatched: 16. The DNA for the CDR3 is TGTGCCTGTGACACCGGCGCTCTACTGGGGGATACCTCGGCTTATAAACTCATCTTT. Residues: CACDTGALLGDTSAYKLIF.

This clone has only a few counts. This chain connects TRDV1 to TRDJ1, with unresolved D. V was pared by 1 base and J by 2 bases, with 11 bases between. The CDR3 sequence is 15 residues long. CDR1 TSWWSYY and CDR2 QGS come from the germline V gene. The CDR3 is CALGERGHLTDKLIF. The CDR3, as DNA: TGTGCTCTTGGGGAACGGGGTCACCTAACCGATAAACTCATCTTT.

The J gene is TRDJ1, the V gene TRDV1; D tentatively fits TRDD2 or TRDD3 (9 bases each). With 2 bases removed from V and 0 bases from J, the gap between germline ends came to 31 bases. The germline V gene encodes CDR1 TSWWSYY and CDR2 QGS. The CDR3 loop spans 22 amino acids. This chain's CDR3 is CALGEVSFLPVLGDPYTDKLIF. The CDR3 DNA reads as TGTGCTCTTGGGGAAGTTTCCTTCCTACCCGTACTGGGGGACCCGTACACCGATAAACTCATCTTT.

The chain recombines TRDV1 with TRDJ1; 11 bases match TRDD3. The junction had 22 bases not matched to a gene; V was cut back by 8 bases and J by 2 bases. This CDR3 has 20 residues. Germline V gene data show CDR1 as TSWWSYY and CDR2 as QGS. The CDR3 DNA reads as TGTGCTCTTAAACACTTCCGCATCCCACTGGGGGATAGGGGGACCGATAAACTCATCTTT. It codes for CALKHFRIPLGDRGTDKLIF.

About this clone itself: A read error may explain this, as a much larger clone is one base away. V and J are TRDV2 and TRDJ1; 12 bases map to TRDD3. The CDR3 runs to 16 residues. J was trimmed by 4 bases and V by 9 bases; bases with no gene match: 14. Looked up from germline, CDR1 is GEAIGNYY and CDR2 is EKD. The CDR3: CARPGGYAGSGDKLIF. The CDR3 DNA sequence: TGTGCCCGCCCTGGGGGATACGCGGGTTCAGGCGATAAACTCATCTTT.

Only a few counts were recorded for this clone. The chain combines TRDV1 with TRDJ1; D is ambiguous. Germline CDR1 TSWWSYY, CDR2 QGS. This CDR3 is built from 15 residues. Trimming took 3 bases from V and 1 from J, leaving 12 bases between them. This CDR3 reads CALGERWDITDKLIF. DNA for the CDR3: TGTGCTCTTGGGGAGAGATGGGACATCACCGATAAACTCATCTTT.

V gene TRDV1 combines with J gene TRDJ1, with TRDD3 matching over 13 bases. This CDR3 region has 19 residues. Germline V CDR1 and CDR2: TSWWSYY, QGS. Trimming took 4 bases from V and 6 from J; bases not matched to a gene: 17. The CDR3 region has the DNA TGTGCTCTTGGGGGACATGGGCCTACGAACTGGGGGATACGCTATAAACTCATCTTT. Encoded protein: CALGGHGPTNWGIRYKLIF.

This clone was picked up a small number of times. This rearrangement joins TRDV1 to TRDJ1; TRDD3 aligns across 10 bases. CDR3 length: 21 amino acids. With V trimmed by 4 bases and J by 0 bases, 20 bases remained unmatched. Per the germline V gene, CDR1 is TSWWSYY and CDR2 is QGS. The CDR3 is CALGGGLPLLGDYSYTDKLIF. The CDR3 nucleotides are TGTGCTCTTGGGGGGGGCCTTCCCTTACTGGGGGATTACTCGTACACCGATAAACTCATCTTT.

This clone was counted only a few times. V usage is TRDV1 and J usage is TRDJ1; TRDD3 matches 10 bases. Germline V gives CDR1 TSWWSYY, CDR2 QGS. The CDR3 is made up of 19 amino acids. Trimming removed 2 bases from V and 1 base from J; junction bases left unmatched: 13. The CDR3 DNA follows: TGTGCTCTTGGGGAAGTGTCACCATTCTGGGGGATAACCACCGATAAACTCATCTTT. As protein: CALGEVSPFWGITTDKLIF.

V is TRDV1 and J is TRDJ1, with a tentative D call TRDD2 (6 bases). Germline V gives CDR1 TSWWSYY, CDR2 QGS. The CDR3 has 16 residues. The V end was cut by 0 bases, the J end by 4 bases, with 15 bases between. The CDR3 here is CALGELGVLLGDKLIF. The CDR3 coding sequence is TGTGCTCTTGGGGAACTAGGGGTCCTACTTGGCGATAAACTCATCTTT.